Detailed here is one T cell receptor (beta chain). In the source study's methods: Nucleated cell counts were estimated from reference gene primer amplification. Clones were read by immunoSEQ multiplex PCR, and TCRdb kept only the in-frame ones, dropping some. That table is the source of V, J and clone size, and D and trimming were worked out from the DNA. The data hold roughly 200,000 clones, with 89% observed a single time. This sample was taken from a study of blood T cell repertoires in COVID-19. CDR1 SNHLY and CDR2 FYNNEI come from the germline V gene. The CDR3 runs to 15 residues. V trimming: 7 bases; J trimming: 2 bases; junction bases outside the gene matches: 8.

The sequencing sample was made of PBMCs or T cells enriched from blood (not recorded which). The sequence derives from a woman in her forties with acute COVID-19. The chain employs TRBV2 and TRBJ1-5; TRBD1 aligns across 7 bases. CDR3 in DNA: TGTGCCAGCAAACCCCAGGGGGGTGGCAATCAGCCCCAGCATTTT. Protein sequence: CASKPQGGGNQPQHF. Drawing the rest from reference TRBV2 and TRBJ1-5, the complete variable domain is EPEVTQTPSHQVTQMGQEVILRCVPISNHLYFYWYRQILGQKVEFLVSFYNNEISEKSEIFDDQFSVERPDGSNFTLKIRSTKLEDSAMYFCASKPQGGGNQPQHFGDGTRLSIL.